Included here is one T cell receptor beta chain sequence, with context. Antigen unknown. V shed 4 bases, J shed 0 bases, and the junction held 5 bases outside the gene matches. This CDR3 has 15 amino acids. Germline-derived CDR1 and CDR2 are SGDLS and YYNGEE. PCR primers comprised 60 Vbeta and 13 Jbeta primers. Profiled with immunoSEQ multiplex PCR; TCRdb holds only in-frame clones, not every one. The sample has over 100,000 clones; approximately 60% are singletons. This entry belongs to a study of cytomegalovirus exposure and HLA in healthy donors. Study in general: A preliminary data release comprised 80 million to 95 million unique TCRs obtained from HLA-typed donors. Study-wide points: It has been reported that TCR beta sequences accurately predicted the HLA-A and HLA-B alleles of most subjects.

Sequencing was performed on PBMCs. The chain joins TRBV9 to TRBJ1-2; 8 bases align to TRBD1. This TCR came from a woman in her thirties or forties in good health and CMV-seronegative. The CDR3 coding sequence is TGTGCCAGCAGCTTCGGACAGGGAGCTAACTATGGCTACACCTTC. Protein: CASSFGQGANYGYTF.